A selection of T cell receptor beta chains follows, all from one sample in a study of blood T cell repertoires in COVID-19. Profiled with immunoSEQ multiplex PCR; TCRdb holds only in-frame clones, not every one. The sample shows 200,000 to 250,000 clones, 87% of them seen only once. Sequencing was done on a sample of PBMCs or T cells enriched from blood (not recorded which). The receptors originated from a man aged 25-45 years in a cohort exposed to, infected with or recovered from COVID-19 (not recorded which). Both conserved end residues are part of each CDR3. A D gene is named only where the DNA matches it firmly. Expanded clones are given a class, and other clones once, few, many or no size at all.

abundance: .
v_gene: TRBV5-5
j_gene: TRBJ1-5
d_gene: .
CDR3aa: CASSPDSLKGQPQHF
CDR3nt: TGTGCCAGCAGCCCGGACAGCCTTAAGGGTCAGCCCCAGCATTTT

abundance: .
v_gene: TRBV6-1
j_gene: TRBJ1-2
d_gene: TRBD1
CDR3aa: CASSDRWDSYGYTF
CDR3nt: TGTGCCAGCAGTGATCGATGGGACAGCTATGGCTACACCTTC

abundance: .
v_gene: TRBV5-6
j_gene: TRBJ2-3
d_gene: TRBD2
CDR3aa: CASSYLGLAGGQDTQYF
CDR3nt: TGTGCCAGCAGCTACCTAGGACTAGCGGGAGGGCAAGATACGCAGTATTTT

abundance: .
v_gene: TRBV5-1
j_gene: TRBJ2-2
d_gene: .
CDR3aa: CASSLGGYGGSRELFF
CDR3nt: TGCGCCAGCAGCTTGGGCGGCTACGGAGGTTCCAGGGAGCTGTTTTTT

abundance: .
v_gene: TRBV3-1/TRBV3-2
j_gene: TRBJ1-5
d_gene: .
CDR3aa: CASSQGQPNQPQHF
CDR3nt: TGTGCCAGCAGCCAAGGACAGCCTAATCAGCCCCAGCATTTT

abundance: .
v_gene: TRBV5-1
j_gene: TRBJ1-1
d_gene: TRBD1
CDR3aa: CASSPDRGSEAFF
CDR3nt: TGCGCCAGCAGCCCCGACAGGGGATCTGAAGCTTTCTTT

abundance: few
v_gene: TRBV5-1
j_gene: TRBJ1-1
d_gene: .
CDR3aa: CASSRQWGGTEAFF
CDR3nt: TGCGCCAGCAGCCGACAATGGGGGGGCACTGAAGCTTTCTTT

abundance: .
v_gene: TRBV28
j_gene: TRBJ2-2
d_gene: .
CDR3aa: CASIGGFNTGELFF
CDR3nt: TGTGCCAGCATCGGGGGTTTTAACACCGGGGAGCTGTTTTTT

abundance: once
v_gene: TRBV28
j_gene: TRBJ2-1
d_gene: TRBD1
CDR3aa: CASSPGQGSLNEQFF
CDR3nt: TGTGCCAGCAGCCCGGGACAGGGTTCCCTCAATGAGCAGTTCTTC

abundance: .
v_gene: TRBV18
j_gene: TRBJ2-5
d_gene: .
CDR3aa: CASSPRTAEGETQYF
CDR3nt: TGTGCCAGCTCACCACGCACAGCGGAGGGAGAGACCCAGTACTTC

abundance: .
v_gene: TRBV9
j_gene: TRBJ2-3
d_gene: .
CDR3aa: CASSVVGEGTDTQYF
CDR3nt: TGTGCCAGCAGCGTAGTGGGAGAAGGCACAGATACGCAGTATTTT

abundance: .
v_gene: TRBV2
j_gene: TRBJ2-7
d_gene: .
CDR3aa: CASSKRPQIYEQYF
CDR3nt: TGTGCCAGCAGTAAACGCCCCCAGATTTACGAGCAGTACTTC

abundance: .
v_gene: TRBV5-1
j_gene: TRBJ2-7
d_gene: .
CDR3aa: CASSLLEFGPYEQYF
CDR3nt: TGCGCCAGCAGCTTGTTGGAGTTTGGCCCCTACGAGCAGTACTTC

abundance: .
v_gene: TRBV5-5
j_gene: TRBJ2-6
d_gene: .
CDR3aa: CASIPRTGANVLTF
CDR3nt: TGTGCCAGCATCCCTAGGACAGGGGCCAACGTCCTGACTTTC

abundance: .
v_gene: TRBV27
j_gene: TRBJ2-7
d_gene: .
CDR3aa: CASSPEGFFGGPEEQYF
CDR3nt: TGTGCCAGCAGTCCCGAGGGCTTTTTCGGAGGGCCAGAGGAGCAGTACTTC

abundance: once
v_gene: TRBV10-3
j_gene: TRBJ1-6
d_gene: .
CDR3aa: CAISEGGNSPLHF
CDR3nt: TGTGCCATCAGTGAGGGGGGGAATTCACCCCTCCACTTT

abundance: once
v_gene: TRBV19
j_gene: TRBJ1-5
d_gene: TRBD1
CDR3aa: CASSIPGQGARQPQHF
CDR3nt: TGTGCCAGTAGTATCCCGGGACAGGGTGCTCGGCAGCCCCAGCATTTT

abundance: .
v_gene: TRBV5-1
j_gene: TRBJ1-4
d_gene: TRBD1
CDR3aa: CASSLRDRAKLFF
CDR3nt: TGCGCCAGCAGCTTGCGGGACAGGGCGAAACTGTTTTTT

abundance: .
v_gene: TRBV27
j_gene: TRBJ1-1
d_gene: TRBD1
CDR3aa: CASSSGDRGGTEAFF
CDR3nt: TGTGCCAGCAGTTCCGGGGACAGGGGGGGGACTGAAGCTTTCTTT

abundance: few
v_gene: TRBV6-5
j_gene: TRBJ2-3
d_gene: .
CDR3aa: CASSHVAKTDTQYF
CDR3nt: TGTGCCAGCAGCCACGTAGCTAAAACAGATACGCAGTATTTT